The rows below give T cell receptor beta chains drawn from one sample of a study of blood T cell repertoires in COVID-19. Using immunoSEQ multiplex PCR, the repertoire was profiled, and TCRdb retains in-frame clones only, with some absent. This sample has 200,000 or so clones, with about 85% found just once. Sequenced sample: peripheral blood. The receptor source for this set is a woman aged 80 or over with COVID-19, enrolled during active disease. CDR3s include the opening cysteine and the closing phenylalanine or tryptophan. A D gene is named only where the DNA matches it firmly. Size tells how often a clone was seen (once, few, many) or the class of an expanded clone, and some rows leave it out.

>.|24|TRBV19|TRBJ2-4|TRBD2
CASSIDPRPWTSGGRELAKNIQYF
TGTGCCAGTAGTATAGATCCCCGACCCTGGACTAGCGGGGGGCGGGAATTAGCCAAAAACATTCAGTACTTC
>.|16|TRBV11-3|TRBJ2-2|.
CASSLGQTLNTGELFF
TGTGCCAGCAGCTTAGGACAGACATTGAACACCGGGGAGCTGTTTTTT
>.|13|TRBV12-3/TRBV12-4|TRBJ2-2|.
CASSLTSSGELFF
TGTGCCAGCAGTCTTACTAGCTCCGGGGAGCTGTTTTTT
>.|13|TRBV5-1|TRBJ2-7|TRBD1
CASSLEGANEQYF
TGCGCCAGCAGCTTGGAGGGGGCTAACGAGCAGTACTTC
>.|16|TRBV9|TRBJ2-2|.
CASSVARGPLTGELFF
TGTGCCAGCAGCGTAGCCAGGGGACCTCTAACAGGGGAGCTGTTTTTT
>few|15|TRBV6-5|TRBJ1-6|.
CASSTLQGTVSPLHF
TGTGCCAGCAGTACCCTACAGGGAACTGTTTCACCCCTCCACTTT
>.|15|TRBV12-5|TRBJ1-5|.
CASGLARDPNQPQHF
TGTGCTAGTGGTTTGGCCCGGGATCCCAATCAGCCCCAGCATTTT
>.|11|TRBV30|TRBJ1-2|.
CAWRGSRGYTF
TGTGCCTGGAGGGGGAGCCGGGGCTACACCTTC
>.|13|TRBV2|TRBJ1-5|.
CASGDLGGEPQHF
TGTGCCAGCGGAGACCTGGGAGGTGAGCCCCAGCATTTT
>.|15|TRBV7-2|TRBJ1-4|TRBD1
CASSQDRVANEKLFF
TGTGCCAGCAGCCAAGACAGGGTGGCTAATGAAAAACTGTTTTTT
>.|13|TRBV27|TRBJ1-2|.
CASSTQGLYGYTF
TGTGCCAGCAGTACCCAGGGGCTCTATGGCTACACCTTC
>.|15|TRBV5-1|TRBJ1-1|.
CASSLSVVQGGEAFF
TGCGCCAGCAGCTTATCCGTCGTGCAGGGCGGTGAAGCTTTCTTT
>.|14|TRBV5-5|TRBJ1-2|.
CASSLGQLDYGYTF
TGTGCCAGCAGCTTGGGACAGCTCGATTATGGCTACACCTTC
>.|16|TRBV7-9|TRBJ2-2|.
CASSLETGNLPGELFF
TGTGCCAGCAGCTTGGAAACAGGGAATCTTCCCGGGGAGCTGTTTTTT
>.|15|TRBV6-5|TRBJ1-6|.
CASSYQGQGNSPLHF
TGTGCCAGCAGTTATCAGGGTCAGGGTAATTCACCCCTCCACTTT
>.|15|TRBV13|TRBJ2-1|TRBD2
CASSLRRGGRYEQFF
TGTGCCAGCAGCTTACGACGGGGGGGCCGCTATGAGCAGTTCTTC
>.|13|TRBV19|TRBJ1-4|.
CASSVRTNEKLFF
TGTGCCAGTAGTGTGAGAACTAATGAAAAACTGTTTTTT
>.|12|TRBV5-5|TRBJ2-1|.
CASSFIAREQFF
TGTGCCAGCAGCTTTATAGCTCGTGAGCAGTTCTTC
>.|15|TRBV5-1|TRBJ2-7|.
CASSSGGATPYEQYF
TGCGCCAGCAGTTCCGGCGGGGCCACCCCCTACGAGCAGTACTTC
>.|16|TRBV18|TRBJ2-1|TRBD1
CASSPADRGSYNEQFF
TGTGCCAGCTCACCAGCCGACAGGGGGTCTTACAATGAGCAGTTCTTC
>.|14|TRBV28|TRBJ1-6|.
CASSPQGTHSPLHF
TGTGCCAGCAGCCCCCAGGGAACTCATTCACCCCTCCACTTT
>.|15|TRBV2|TRBJ2-1|TRBD2
CASSPGLAEYNEQFF
TGTGCCAGCAGTCCGGGACTAGCGGAGTACAATGAGCAGTTCTTC
>.|14|TRBV6-6|TRBJ1-6|TRBD1
CASSPTGNNSPLHF
TGTGCCAGCAGCCCGACAGGGAATAATTCACCCCTCCACTTT
>.|15|TRBV20-1|TRBJ2-3|.
CSARVAGAPTDTQYF
TGCAGTGCTCGTGTTGCGGGGGCCCCCACAGATACGCAGTATTTT
>.|12|TRBV21-1|TRBJ2-2|.
CASRGDTGELFF
TGTGCCAGCAGGGGAGACACCGGGGAGCTGTTTTTT
>few|15|TRBV11-2|TRBJ2-5|.
CASSLEGGSQETQYF
TGTGCCAGCAGCTTAGAGGGGGGAAGCCAAGAGACCCAGTACTTC
>.|11|TRBV30|TRBJ1-2|TRBD1
CAWSVTGGYTF
TGTGCCTGGAGTGTGACAGGGGGCTACACCTTC
>.|14|TRBV11-2|TRBJ1-1|.
CASSSTAGNTEAFF
TGTGCCAGCAGCTCCACAGCGGGGAACACTGAAGCTTTCTTT
>.|12|TRBV12-3/TRBV12-4|TRBJ1-2|.
CASSFLSRGYTF
TGTGCCAGCAGTTTCCTATCGAGGGGCTACACCTTC
>.|15|TRBV2|TRBJ2-1|TRBD2
CASRATSGGYNEQFF
TGTGCCAGCAGGGCCACTAGCGGGGGTTACAATGAGCAGTTCTTC
>.|16|TRBV27|TRBJ2-7|TRBD1
CASSRTGAGDSYEQYF
TGTGCCAGCAGTCGGACAGGGGCGGGTGACTCCTACGAGCAGTACTTC
>.|13|TRBV11-2|TRBJ2-7|TRBD2
CATGGGTSYEQYF
TGTGCCACGGGGGGGGGAACCTCCTACGAGCAGTACTTC
>.|16|TRBV3-1/TRBV3-2|TRBJ1-2|.
CASSQDLNRQFYGYTF
TGTGCCAGCAGCCAAGATCTGAATAGACAGTTCTATGGCTACACCTTC
>.|14|TRBV7-2|TRBJ1-4|.
CASSTGQLNEKLFF
TGTGCCAGCAGCACCGGACAGTTGAATGAAAAACTGTTTTTT